This TCR beta chain was recovered during a study of shared clonotypes between healthy human individuals. Study details: Donors had three CD4 naive, three CD4 memory, two CD8 naive and one CD8 memory plate apiece. Study-wide results and limits: Genetic and exposure-history diversity was limited by the small donor number.

With respect to this clone: Its antigen remains unknown.

Germline loops: CDR1 MGHDK, CDR2 SYGVNS. The V and J ends lost 7 bases and 5 bases, in that order; junction bases with no gene match: 3. The CDR3 spans 13 residues. Per the study methods: For the immunoSEQ data, sequences were junction-only without quality scores, so filtering differed. The data were produced by immunoSEQ multiplex PCR, yet TCRdb's version contains in-frame clones alone and is incomplete. V and J calls and clone size are as listed in that table; D and trimming were resolved from the DNA. The table includes some 2,000,000 clones, over 85% detected once. Both subsets, CD45RA+ naive and CD45RA-negative memory, were split from the CD4+ cells.

Sequencing input: naive CD4+ T cells sorted from blood. The sample's subset: CD45RA+ positively selected. V gene TRBV25-1 combines with J gene TRBJ2-2; 8 positions agree with TRBD1. The source is a man between 18 and 35 years old in good health. For the CDR3, the DNA is TGTGCCAGCACCCGGACAGGGACCGGGGAGCTGTTTTTT. This translates into CASTRTGTGELFF.